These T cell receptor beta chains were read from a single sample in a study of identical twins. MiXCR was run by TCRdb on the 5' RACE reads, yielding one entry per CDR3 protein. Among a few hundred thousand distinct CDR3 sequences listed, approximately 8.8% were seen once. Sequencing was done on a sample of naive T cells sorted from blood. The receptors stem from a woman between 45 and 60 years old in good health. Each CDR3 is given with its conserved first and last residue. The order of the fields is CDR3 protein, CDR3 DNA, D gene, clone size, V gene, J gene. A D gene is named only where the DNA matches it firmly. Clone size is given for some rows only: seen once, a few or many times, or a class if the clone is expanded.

CDR3: CASSPSPRLFNEQFF
DNA: TGTGCCAGCAGCCCCTCCCCTCGACTCTTCAATGAGCAGTTCTTC
D: .
size: many
V: TRBV7-3
J: TRBJ2-1

CDR3: CASSFGGDLAYEQYF
DNA: TGTGCCAGCAGTTTTGGAGGGGACCTAGCATACGAGCAGTACTTC
D: .
size: few
V: TRBV9
J: TRBJ2-7

CDR3: CASSLGPSGNTDTQYF
DNA: TGTGCCAGCAGTTTAGGACCTAGCGGAAACACAGATACGCAGTATTTT
D: TRBD2
size: .
V: TRBV27
J: TRBJ2-3

CDR3: CSAYRIDQPQHF
DNA: TGCAGTGCTTACCGTATAGATCAGCCCCAGCATTTT
D: .
size: few
V: TRBV20-1
J: TRBJ1-5

CDR3: CSSSLGSETQYF
DNA: TGCAGCTCAAGCTTGGGGTCGGAGACCCAGTACTTC
D: .
size: .
V: TRBV29-1
J: TRBJ2-5

CDR3: CASRTGAGYGYTF
DNA: TGTGCCAGCAGGACAGGGGCGGGCTATGGCTACACCTTC
D: TRBD1
size: .
V: TRBV12-3/TRBV12-4
J: TRBJ1-2

CDR3: CASSLARASGPLTNNEQFF
DNA: TGTGCCAGCAGCTTAGCGCGGGCTAGCGGGCCTCTCACCAACAATGAGCAGTTCTTC
D: TRBD2
size: .
V: TRBV7-8
J: TRBJ2-1

CDR3: CASSLPGGPGANVLTF
DNA: TGTGCCAGCAGTTTACCGGGAGGGCCTGGGGCCAACGTCCTGACTTTC
D: TRBD2
size: few
V: TRBV28
J: TRBJ2-6

CDR3: CASSQDGSGRGETQYF
DNA: TGCGCCAGCAGCCAAGACGGTAGCGGGAGAGGAGAGACCCAGTACTTC
D: TRBD2
size: few
V: TRBV4-1
J: TRBJ2-5

CDR3: CASKGRPYEQYF
DNA: TGTGCCAGCAAGGGCAGGCCCTACGAGCAGTACTTC
D: .
size: many
V: TRBV6-6
J: TRBJ2-7

CDR3: CASSNDVGGGTGELFF
DNA: TGCGCCAGCAGCAACGATGTGGGAGGAGGCACCGGGGAGCTGTTTTTT
D: .
size: few
V: TRBV5-1
J: TRBJ2-2

CDR3: CASSQTSGLRETQYF
DNA: TGTGCCAGCAGCCAAACCTCGGGACTCCGGGAGACCCAGTACTTC
D: .
size: few
V: TRBV3-1
J: TRBJ2-5

CDR3: CASEHGDSLNYGYTF
DNA: TGTGCCAGTGAACACGGGGACAGCCTAAACTATGGCTACACCTTC
D: TRBD1
size: few
V: TRBV19
J: TRBJ1-2

CDR3: CASRGTGDTGELFF
DNA: TGTGCCAGCAGGGGGACAGGGGACACCGGGGAGCTGTTTTTT
D: TRBD1
size: .
V: TRBV28
J: TRBJ2-2

CDR3: CASSLSTGGEEKLFF
DNA: TGTGCCAGCAGTTTATCGACAGGGGGCGAGGAAAAACTGTTTTTT
D: TRBD1
size: .
V: TRBV12-3/TRBV12-4
J: TRBJ1-4

CDR3: CASSQEPAGVYNEQFF
DNA: TGCGCCAGCAGCCAAGAACCAGCGGGAGTCTACAATGAGCAGTTCTTC
D: TRBD2
size: .
V: TRBV4-1
J: TRBJ2-1

CDR3: CSAPARRDETQYF
DNA: TGCAGTGCCCCCGCGCGAAGGGATGAGACCCAGTACTTC
D: .
size: .
V: TRBV20-1
J: TRBJ2-5

CDR3: CASTEGTAQYF
DNA: TGTGCCAGCACCGAGGGTACTGCGCAGTATTTT
D: .
size: .
V: TRBV25-1
J: TRBJ2-3

CDR3: CASSLYRPRDYNEQFF
DNA: TGTGCCAGCAGCCTCTATAGACCCAGAGACTACAATGAGCAGTTCTTC
D: .
size: .
V: TRBV7-8
J: TRBJ2-1

CDR3: CASSTPVGGADTQYF
DNA: TGTGCCAGCAGCACACCGGTGGGGGGAGCGGATACGCAGTATTTT
D: .
size: .
V: TRBV12-3/TRBV12-4
J: TRBJ2-3

CDR3: CASGPGQPYNEQFF
DNA: TGTGCTAGTGGTCCTGGACAGCCTTACAATGAGCAGTTCTTC
D: .
size: .
V: TRBV12-5
J: TRBJ2-1

CDR3: CSVSEGGPRPFF
DNA: TGCAGCGTTTCAGAAGGTGGGCCTCGTCCCTTCTTC
D: .
size: many
V: TRBV29-1
J: TRBJ2-1

CDR3: CASNLGQGPYSNQPQHF
DNA: TGTGCCAGCAACCTGGGACAGGGTCCATATAGCAATCAGCCCCAGCATTTT
D: TRBD1
size: many
V: TRBV6-1
J: TRBJ1-5

CDR3: CASSLVGTNEKLFF
DNA: TGCGCCAGCAGCTTGGTCGGGACCAATGAAAAACTGTTTTTT
D: .
size: many
V: TRBV5-1
J: TRBJ1-4

CDR3: CASSVETGAGFTDTQYF
DNA: TGTGCCAGCAGCGTAGAGACCGGGGCGGGGTTCACAGATACGCAGTATTTT
D: .
size: few
V: TRBV9
J: TRBJ2-3

CDR3: CSGREGRGNTEAFF
DNA: TGCAGCGGACGGGAGGGGAGAGGGAACACTGAAGCTTTCTTT
D: .
size: many
V: TRBV29-1
J: TRBJ1-1

CDR3: CASREGGSPLHF
DNA: TGTGCCAGCAGGGAGGGAGGGTCACCCCTCCACTTT
D: .
size: .
V: TRBV6-5
J: TRBJ1-6

CDR3: CASSYVVWDTFQETQYF
DNA: TGTGCCAGCAGTTACGTCGTATGGGACACATTCCAAGAGACCCAGTACTTC
D: .
size: .
V: TRBV6-5
J: TRBJ2-5

CDR3: CAIREGLAGGDNEQFF
DNA: TGTGCCATCAGAGAGGGACTAGCGGGAGGTGACAATGAGCAGTTCTTC
D: TRBD2
size: .
V: TRBV10-3
J: TRBJ2-1

CDR3: CASSLSSQGASNEQFF
DNA: TGCGCCAGCAGCTTGAGTTCCCAGGGTGCTTCCAATGAGCAGTTCTTC
D: .
size: few
V: TRBV5-1
J: TRBJ2-1

CDR3: CASRVPAGQYNEQFF
DNA: TGCGCCAGCAGAGTCCCAGCGGGACAATACAATGAGCAGTTCTTC
D: .
size: .
V: TRBV5-1
J: TRBJ2-1

CDR3: CASSLSTGIQETQYF
DNA: TGTGCCAGCAGTTTATCCACCGGGATCCAAGAGACCCAGTACTTC
D: .
size: .
V: TRBV27
J: TRBJ2-5

CDR3: CASSWGTANTEAFF
DNA: TGTGCCAGCAGTTGGGGTACAGCGAACACTGAAGCTTTCTTT
D: .
size: many
V: TRBV12-3/TRBV12-4
J: TRBJ1-1

CDR3: CSVDGGPREQYF
DNA: TGCAGCGTTGATGGAGGTCCGAGAGAGCAGTACTTC
D: .
size: many
V: TRBV29-1
J: TRBJ2-7

CDR3: CASRRGGYSYSEQFF
DNA: TGTGCCAGCAGGAGGGGCGGTTACTCCTACAGTGAGCAGTTCTTC
D: .
size: .
V: TRBV12-3/TRBV12-4
J: TRBJ2-1

CDR3: CASSVNTGTGELFF
DNA: TGTGCCAGCAGCGTTAATACAGGTACCGGGGAGCTGTTTTTT
D: .
size: many
V: TRBV9
J: TRBJ2-2

CDR3: CASSQRTGGYETQYF
DNA: TGTGCCAGCAGTCAGCGTACAGGGGGATACGAGACCCAGTACTTC
D: TRBD1
size: few
V: TRBV7-6
J: TRBJ2-5

CDR3: CSVDFGGLANYGYTF
DNA: TGCAGCGTTGATTTTGGGGGCCTAGCTAACTATGGCTACACCTTC
D: .
size: many
V: TRBV29-1
J: TRBJ1-2

CDR3: CASSLARGIEETQYF
DNA: TGCGCCAGCAGCTTGGCCAGGGGTATCGAAGAGACCCAGTACTTC
D: .
size: few
V: TRBV5-1
J: TRBJ2-5

CDR3: CATSDFLAGTYNEQFF
DNA: TGTGCCACCAGTGATTTCCTAGCGGGGACTTACAATGAGCAGTTCTTC
D: TRBD2
size: many
V: TRBV24-1
J: TRBJ2-1

CDR3: CASSLQGTRDNEQFF
DNA: TGCGCCAGCAGCTTGCAGGGGACTAGGGACAATGAGCAGTTCTTC
D: TRBD2
size: many
V: TRBV5-1
J: TRBJ2-1

CDR3: CASSKGRDGYTF
DNA: TGTGCCAGCAGCAAGGGGCGGGATGGCTACACCTTC
D: .
size: .
V: TRBV7-2
J: TRBJ1-2

CDR3: CASSRVPGLATDRFF
DNA: TGTGCCAGCAGCCGCGTGCCGGGACTAGCGACTGATCGATTCTTC
D: TRBD2
size: .
V: TRBV14
J: TRBJ2-1

CDR3: CSVELASYNEQFF
DNA: TGCAGTGTAGAACTAGCCTCCTACAATGAGCAGTTCTTC
D: .
size: many
V: TRBV20-1
J: TRBJ2-1

CDR3: CASSQFSGTGVLAKNIQYF
DNA: TGCGCCAGCAGCCAATTTTCCGGGACAGGGGTACTAGCCAAAAACATTCAGTACTTC
D: TRBD1
size: many
V: TRBV5-1
J: TRBJ2-4

CDR3: CASSTRLEQFF
DNA: TGTGCCAGTAGTACCCGACTAGAGCAGTTCTTC
D: .
size: many
V: TRBV19
J: TRBJ2-1

CDR3: CASSQAPSGSEQFF
DNA: TGTGCCAGCAGCCAAGCGCCTAGCGGAAGTGAGCAGTTCTTC
D: TRBD2
size: few
V: TRBV3-1
J: TRBJ2-1

CDR3: CASSLEAHNEQFF
DNA: TGCGCCAGCAGTTTGGAGGCCCACAATGAGCAGTTCTTC
D: .
size: many
V: TRBV4-1
J: TRBJ2-1

CDR3: CASSQERYRGLRQGPRTFF
DNA: TGTGCCAGCAGCCAAGAAAGATACAGGGGCCTACGACAGGGTCCTCGTACGTTCTTC
D: TRBD1
size: many
V: TRBV3-1
J: TRBJ2-1

CDR3: CATSDRLLTTDTQYF
DNA: TGTGCCACCAGTGATCGCCTACTGACCACAGATACGCAGTATTTT
D: .
size: many
V: TRBV24-1
J: TRBJ2-3

CDR3: CASSTGRGADTQYF
DNA: TGTGCCAGCAGCACCGGGAGGGGGGCAGATACGCAGTATTTT
D: TRBD2
size: few
V: TRBV13
J: TRBJ2-3

CDR3: CASSQVFGELFF
DNA: TGCGCCAGCAGCCAAGTTTTCGGGGAGCTGTTTTTT
D: .
size: many
V: TRBV4-1
J: TRBJ2-2

CDR3: CASGGASASYNEQFF
DNA: TGTGCCAGCGGGGGGGCTAGCGCTTCCTACAATGAGCAGTTCTTC
D: .
size: .
V: TRBV9
J: TRBJ2-1

CDR3: CASSLTGGKGTQYF
DNA: TGTGCCAGCAGTTTGACAGGGGGAAAGGGGACCCAGTACTTC
D: TRBD1
size: .
V: TRBV28
J: TRBJ2-5

CDR3: CASSLAGLAGQETQYF
DNA: TGTGCCAGCAGCTTAGCGGGACTAGCGGGCCAAGAGACCCAGTACTTC
D: TRBD2
size: many
V: TRBV7-9
J: TRBJ2-5

CDR3: CASGGQGLGGNEQFF
DNA: TGTGCCAGCGGAGGACAGGGTTTGGGGGGCAATGAGCAGTTCTTC
D: TRBD1
size: many
V: TRBV12-3/TRBV12-4
J: TRBJ2-1

CDR3: CASSSRRGAGDTDTQYF
DNA: TGTGCCAGCAGTAGTCGCAGGGGCGCGGGAGATACAGATACGCAGTATTTT
D: .
size: few
V: TRBV12-3/TRBV12-4
J: TRBJ2-3

CDR3: CASSAGTGELDEQYF
DNA: TGTGCCAGCAGCGCCGGGACAGGGGAACTTGACGAGCAGTACTTC
D: TRBD1
size: few
V: TRBV9
J: TRBJ2-7

CDR3: CASSPGLGENEQFF
DNA: TGCGCCAGCAGCCCGGGACTCGGTGAGAATGAGCAGTTCTTC
D: .
size: few
V: TRBV5-1
J: TRBJ2-1

CDR3: CASSEALTRGSTRTQYF
DNA: TGTGCCAGCAGTGAAGCACTGACGCGTGGTAGCACAAGGACGCAGTATTTT
D: .
size: few
V: TRBV2
J: TRBJ2-3